The 10 T cell receptor beta chains below come from one sample, sequenced in a study of shared clonotypes between healthy human individuals. Clones were sequenced by immunoSEQ multiplex PCR, and TCRdb holds only the in-frame ones, with some missing. This sample has approximately 1,000,000 clones, with around 77% found just once. Sequencing was done on a sample of memory CD4+ T cells from PBMCs. Subset described: CD45RA-negative fraction. The origin of the receptors is a man aged 18 to 29 in good health. Some clones in this sample may be carry-over from other donors' samples.

The rearrangement links TRBV7-9 to TRBJ1-2, with D maybe TRBD1 (6 bases). Trimming pared 5 bases from V and 2 bases from J, leaving 9 bases between. CDR3 size: 13 residues. The germline gives CDR1 SEHNR, CDR2 FQNEAQ (reference sequence). The CDR3: CASSRGQNYGYTF. The DNA for the CDR3 is TGTGCCAGCAGCCGTGGACAGAACTATGGCTACACCTTC.

This clone was seen just once. This chain joins TRBV27 and TRBJ1-2, with D possibly matching TRBD1 (6 bases). V was clipped by 6 bases and J by 4 bases, with 12 bases between them. The germline V gene has CDR1 MNHEY and CDR2 SMNVEV (reference sequence). The CDR3 is 13 residues long. The CDR3 sequence is CASRATGTYGYTF. DNA of the CDR3: TGTGCCAGCAGGGCGACAGGAACCTATGGCTACACCTTC.

This clone appeared a few times. V and J are TRBV5-6 and TRBJ2-5; 7 bases match TRBD2. The germline CDR1 and CDR2 sequences are SGHDT and YYEEEE. The CDR3 is 15 amino acids. With 2 bases clipped from V and 5 bases from J, the junction kept 9 bases outside the gene matches. The CDR3 protein is CASSFGSGIGETQYF. The CDR3 DNA reads TGTGCCAGCAGCTTTGGCAGCGGGATCGGGGAGACCCAGTACTTC. The complete variable domain, with remaining parts taken from reference TRBV5-6 and TRBJ2-5, reads DAGVTQSPTHLIKTRGQQVTLRCSPKSGHDTVSWYQQALGQGPQFIFQYYEEEERQRGNFPDRFSGHQFPNYSSELNVNALLLGDSALYLCASSFGSGIGETQYFGPGTRLLVL.

The rearrangement joins TRBV4-1 to TRBJ2-3; 16 bases are a match to TRBD2. Germline CDR1 and CDR2: MGHRA and YSYEKL. This CDR3 has 19 residues. Trimming removed 4 bases from V and 1 base from J; junction bases left unmatched: 8. The CDR3 nucleotides are TGCGCCAGCAGCCCCTCGGGACTAGCGGGAGGGTTGGGCACAGATACGCAGTATTTT. Protein: CASSPSGLAGGLGTDTQYF.

V gene TRBV4-2 combines with J gene TRBJ1-2, with D possibly TRBD1 on 6 matching bases. This CDR3 contains 17 residues. Between the trimmed V and J ends, which lost 1 base and 4 bases, there was a span of 19 bases. From germline, CDR1 is LGHNA and CDR2 YNFKEQ. CDR3 nucleotide sequence: TGTGCCAGCAGCCAAGTGAGACCGGGACAACAAACCTATGGCTACACCTTC. Amino acid sequence: CASSQVRPGQQTYGYTF.

CDR3 protein: CASSLAVDDTEAFF. The CDR3 DNA is TGTGCCAGCAGCTTGGCGGTGGACGACACTGAAGCTTTCTTT. The V and J genes are TRBV5-8 and TRBJ1-1; no clear D. Germline CDR1 is SGHTS and CDR2 is YDEGEE. The CDR3 totals 14 residues. The ends were cut back, 0 bases at V and 3 bases at J, with 9 bases in the middle.

This chain uses TRBV11-3 with TRBJ1-1, with 9 bases lining up with TRBD1. This CDR3 is 15 amino acids long. Germline assignment: CDR1 SGHNT and CDR2 YENEEA. The trim removed 4 bases at V and 0 bases at J, leaving 3 bases unmatched. For the CDR3, the DNA is TGTGCCAGCAGCTCGGGACAGGGCTTGAACACTGAAGCTTTCTTT. Translated: CASSSGQGLNTEAFF.

The chain uses TRBV11-2 and TRBJ1-5, with D hard to call. The germline V gene encodes CDR1 SGHAT and CDR2 FQNNGV. V lost 5 bases and J 5 bases, leaving 19 bases between the germline ends. The CDR3 consists of 16 residues. CDR3 nucleotide sequence: TGTGCCAGCAGCCGCGGGCGGGCCGGTTTGTATCAGCCCCAGCATTTT. Its protein product is CASSRGRAGLYQPQHF.

The chain combines TRBV7-3 with TRBJ2-1; perhaps TRBD1 as D (6 bases). The CDR3 extends over 13 amino acids. V was cut by 1 base and J by 6 bases, with 7 bases left in between. The V gene's germline CDR1 is SGHTA and CDR2 FQGTGA. CDR3 loop: CASSLNRANEQFF. CDR3 coding DNA: TGTGCCAGCAGCTTAAACAGGGCCAATGAGCAGTTCTTC. The variable domain in full, completed from reference TRBV7-3 and TRBJ2-1, reads GAGVSQTPSNKVTEKGKYVELRCDPISGHTALYWYRQSLGQGPEFLIYFQGTGAADDSGLPNDRFFAVRPEGSVSTLKIQRTERGDSAVYLCASSLNRANEQFFGPGTRLTVL.

This chain joins TRBV6-6 and TRBJ2-3; D gene uncertain. V was pared by 4 bases and J by 4 bases, with 18 bases between. In germline, CDR1 is MNHNY, CDR2 SVGAGI (reference sequence). CDR3 length equals 16 residues. CDR3 sequence (DNA): TGTGCCAGCAGTTTGGTCCTTACTTCTGGGGCAGATACGCAGTATTTT. It yields the protein CASSLVLTSGADTQYF.